This T cell receptor beta chain originates from a study of cytomegalovirus exposure and HLA in healthy donors. Study summary: In an early release, HLA-typed donors contributed about 80 million unique TCR sequences.

Use of 60 Vbeta and 13 Jbeta primers characterized the PCR. Libraries were prepared by immunoSEQ multiplex PCR; TCRdb keeps only in-frame clonotypes and omits some of them. Counted here are about 200,000 clones, around 80% occurring once; the ten biggest clones make up around 16%. Germline V CDR1 and CDR2: SGHRS, YFSETQ. The CDR3 spans 15 residues. Regarding the study as a whole: The authors reported that TCR beta sequences could predict HLA-A and HLA-B alleles. These predictions were accurate for most subjects in the first cohort. About 87% or about 30% of the time was how often most TCR beta V segments were productive, according to an earlier analysis. HLA alleles showed associations with 15,000 to 20,000 TCR beta sequences in a later analysis, at a 0.05 false discovery rate.

Regarding this clone: Its antigen is as yet unknown. A junction boundary mismatches the germline segment, possibly from a read error.

This receptor was identified in a middle-aged man in good health and CMV-seronegative. Source material: PBMCs. The gene calls are TRBV5-1 and TRBJ2-2, with TRBD1 as a possible D gene (6 bases). The CDR3 sequence: CASSPRTANTRELFF. In nucleotides, the CDR3 is TGCGCCAGCAGCCCGCGGACAGCCAACACCAGGGAGCTGTTTTTT.